This T cell receptor (beta chain) was identified in a study of radiation and T cells in renal cell carcinoma (dated by TCRdb to 2020 to 2021). Background for the entire study: The samples were drawn from a clinical trial, where primary renal cell carcinomas were treated with 15 Gy of stereotactic body radiation therapy and then removed by nephrectomy 4 weeks afterward. TCR beta sequencing covered some 55 samples in total, comprising approximately 25 tumors and about 27 peripheral blood samples. Across all 53 samples, approximately 4,000,000 unique CDR3 nucleotide sequences, encoding approximately 2.5 million unique CDR3 amino acid sequences, were identified. Broad study findings and their caveats: Top tumor clonotypes rose in blood from baseline to 2 weeks post-radiation, then contracted by 4 weeks, suggesting transient expansion of tumor-resident clones. Because the trial had a single-armed design, the trial could not examine how radiation dose or scheduling affected the TCR repertoire. No pretreatment tumor biopsies were available, so the baseline intratumoral presence of clonotypes could not be determined. Dynamics of the blood repertoire were not tracked past 4 weeks after treatment.

The immunoSEQ kit was used, according to the manufacturer's recommendations, to generate TCR beta libraries from genomic DNA. To prepare libraries, a first multiplex PCR with proprietary primers was run, followed by a second PCR that added unique barcodes, and a bead cleanup was done after each round. Each sample batch included a kit-provided positive control reaction and a negative control reaction. The final libraries were assessed on an Agilent 4200 TapeStation D1000 ScreenTape, pooled by volume, and quantified by qPCR. Sequencing was performed on an Illumina NextSeq500 with a MidOutput 150-cycle cartridge, and 156 Read1 and 15 Index1 cycles were run with kit custom primers. The pooled library was loaded at 0.95 to 1 pM with around 20% PhiX control spiked in. As for how the authors treated the data: The vendor-processed data were analyzed in R, and a clonotype was defined as all T cells that share the same CDR3 nucleotide sequence. In the clone abundance analyses, frequencies were normalized to the 10,000 most abundant clones in each sample. Public T cell clones, averaging fewer than five per sample, were removed before analysis. A difference in abundance of at least 32-fold between compartments was used to define tumor-enriched and baseline blood-enriched clonotypes. A beta-binomial differential abundance model was used to identify clonotypes that expanded or contracted between blood time points. Tumor-blood repertoire similarity was measured with the Baroni-Urbani and Buser coefficient, and group comparisons used two-tailed Wilcoxon tests in R. TCRdb retrieved this table from immuneACCESS and kept in-frame rearrangements only. Not all clones are present; in checked studies, unresolved V genes account for under half, and no reason is known for the remainder. The V and J calls and clone size were taken over from that table, and D and trimming were inferred from the DNA. Recorded for this sample are some 100,000 clones; 82% of them occurred a single time. Roughly 6.1% of the sample lies in the top ten.

This clone was seen a handful of times. Its antigen has not been determined. Qualities for individual bases were not recorded, and no much larger clone is one base off. The sample's time point label is to be understood as: baseline pretreatment blood. The treatment or condition label for this specimen denotes: 15 Gy SBRT to primary tumor, nephrectomy 4 weeks later. Serial peripheral blood from radiation-treated patients was sampled at baseline, 2 weeks and 4 weeks after SBRT to track tumor-enriched clonotypes. Every patient had renal cell carcinoma of clear cell pathology. Genomic DNA for TCR sequencing was prepared using the QIAamp DNA Blood Mini Kit (Qiagen). Only samples passing all quality control checks were included in the analyses. Sequenced material: blood, taken from a patient whose treatment included radiotherapy and nephrectomy. This clonotype originated in a man aged 60 to 75 with renal cell carcinoma.

The nucleotides are TGTGCCAGCAGCTTAGGGGTAGGGCCAGTAGAGCAGTACTTC. This gives the protein CASSLGVGPVEQYF. The chain couples TRBV11-2 to TRBJ2-7; no D gene can be assigned with confidence. For CDR1 and CDR2, the germline V gene lists SGHAT and FQNNGV. V lost 1 base and J lost 7 bases; the stretch between them is 14 bases long. The CDR3 covers 14 residues, taking in both the cysteine and the phenylalanine. The DNA shown is the 42-base CDR3, in frame from base 1.